The 23 T cell receptor beta chains listed next were all sequenced from one sample in a study of tissue T cells after allogeneic stem cell transplantation. This research-autopsy study prospectively enrolled adult allogeneic hematopoietic cell transplant recipients with steroid-refractory graft-versus-host disease. Data came from immunoSEQ multiplex PCR; TCRdb stores just in-frame clones and leaves some out. The sample has 2,500 to 3,000 clones; about 59% are singletons. Here the sequenced sample was ascending colon tissue, taken at autopsy. All receptors derive from an older male patient with steroid-refractory graft-versus-host disease after an allogeneic stem cell transplant. Among the T cells, some may be from the graft donor.

The V call is TRBV2, the J call TRBJ1-2; 8 bases agree with TRBD1. There are 12 residues in the CDR3. Looked up from germline, CDR1 is SNHLY and CDR2 is FYNNEI. Trimming cost V 8 bases and J 5 bases; bases outside gene matches: 4. CDR3 in DNA: TGTGCCAGCGGGGACAGGACTTATGGCTACACCTTC. Translating it yields CASGDRTYGYTF.

There are a few counts of this clone. J is TRBJ1-3 and V is TRBV6-5; D is possibly TRBD1 (6 bases). The germline gives CDR1 MNHEY, CDR2 SVGAGI. V lost 8 bases and J lost 4, with 15 bases in between. The length of the CDR3 is 14 residues. This CDR3 reads CASRLTGYGNTIYF. In DNA, the CDR3 is TGTGCCAGCCGGTTAACAGGGTACGGAAACACCATATATTTT.

The chain combines TRBV4-1 with TRBJ1-3; D unclear. The CDR3 contains 14 residues. The germline CDR1 and CDR2 sequences are MGHRA and YSYEKL. V dropped 0 bases and J dropped 7 bases, with 10 bases sitting between them. CDR3 protein: CASSQDYQANTIYF. CDR3 DNA: TGCGCCAGCAGCCAAGATTACCAGGCCAACACCATATATTTT.

This clone is medium-sized (0.01 to 0.1%) by share. The V and J genes are TRBV18 and TRBJ2-5; D unresolved. Trimming cost V 2 bases and J 5 bases, with 12 bases left between them. Germline V CDR1 and CDR2: KGHSH, LQKENI. This CDR3 is built from 14 residues. This CDR3 is CASSPGVVWETQYF. In DNA form, the CDR3 reads TGTGCCAGCTCACCAGGGGTCGTTTGGGAGACCCAGTACTTC. The variable domain in full, with the rest retrieved from reference TRBV18 and TRBJ2-5, is NAGVMQNPRHLVRRRGQEARLRCSPMKGHSHVYWYRQLPEEGLKFMVYLQKENIIDESGMPKERFSAEFPKEGPSILRIQQVVRGDSAAYFCASSPGVVWETQYFGPGTRLLVL.

CDR3 sequence reads: CATSDTGTSGGNEQFF. The CDR3 coding sequence is TGTGCCACCAGTGATACCGGGACTAGCGGGGGCAATGAGCAGTTCTTC. This chain uses TRBV24-1 with TRBJ2-1; 14 bases match TRBD2. J gave up 6 bases and V 3 bases, and 3 bases lay outside the gene matches. The germline CDR1 and CDR2 sequences are KGHDR and SFDVKD. This CDR3 contains 16 residues.

The chain carries TRBV5-1 and TRBJ2-6, with TRBD1 matching 12 bases. Germline V gene lookup returns CDR1 SGHRS and CDR2 YFSETQ. Unmatched junction bases numbered 10, after V lost 5 bases and J lost 4 bases. The CDR3 has 18 amino acids. CDR3: CASRLTGQGARGANVLTF. CDR3 bases: TGCGCCAGCAGACTTACGGGACAGGGGGCGCGCGGGGCCAACGTCCTGACTTTC.

The V gene is TRBV15, the J gene TRBJ2-7, with D perhaps given as TRBD1 or TRBD2 (5 bases each). The germline CDR1 and CDR2 sequences are LNHNV and YYDKDF (reference sequence). Trimming shortened V by 5 bases and J by 0 bases, and 8 bases separated the two germline ends. This CDR3 contains 13 residues. The CDR3 sequence: CATSGGISYEQYF. The CDR3 DNA is TGTGCCACCAGCGGGGGTATCTCCTACGAGCAGTACTTC.

The rearrangement joins TRBV7-9 to TRBJ2-7; D possibly matches TRBD1 or TRBD2 (5 bases each). Germline V gives CDR1 SEHNR, CDR2 FQNEAQ (reference sequence). V lost 8 bases and J 4 bases, leaving 12 bases between the germline ends. The CDR3 length is 12 residues. The CDR3 is CASGPGGYEQYF. As DNA, the CDR3 is TGTGCCAGCGGCCCTGGGGGTTACGAGCAGTACTTC.

The gene calls are TRBV6-6 and TRBJ1-1; 8 bases match TRBD1. V shed 10 bases, J shed 4 bases, and the junction held 5 bases outside the gene matches. CDR3 size: 12 residues. The V gene's germline CDR1 is MNHNY and CDR2 SVGAGI (reference sequence). CDR3 coding DNA: TGTGCCACGGACAGGGTCTCCACTGAAGCTTTCTTT. Translating gives CATDRVSTEAFF.

A note on this clone: Compared with germline, one end of the junction differs, possibly owing to a read error. This chain uses TRBV25-1 with TRBJ1-3; D not certain. The germline V gene encodes CDR1 MGHDK and CDR2 SYGVNS. The CDR3 totals 17 residues. The CDR3 is CASSESGRLISGNTTYF. In DNA, the CDR3 is TGTGCCAGCAGTGAATCAGGCAGGCTAATCTCCGGAAACACCACATATTTT.

The V gene is TRBV10-3, the J gene TRBJ1-2; D remains unclear. The CDR3 length is 11 residues. Germline CDR1 and CDR2: ENHRY and SYGVKD. V lost 2 bases to trimming and J lost 8 bases, with 6 bases between them. DNA for the CDR3: TGTGCCATCAGTGAGCCGGGGGGCTACACCTTC. This encodes CAISEPGGYTF.

This clone is a singleton in its sample. The chain couples TRBV6-6 to TRBJ2-5; D possibly corresponds to TRBD1 (7 bases). The germline V gene has CDR1 MNHNY and CDR2 SVGAGI (reference sequence). CDR3 size: 15 residues. The V end was cut by 6 bases, the J end by 2 bases, with 16 bases between. CDR3 nucleotide sequence: TGTGCCAGCAGGCGGGGACAGCTCTTACAAGAGACCCAGTACTTC. Its translation is CASRRGQLLQETQYF.

This clone was recorded once. CDR3 residues: CASSSGTEDTQYF. In DNA form, the CDR3 reads TGTGCCAGCAGCTCCGGGACCGAGGATACGCAGTATTTT. The chain has TRBV5-4 and TRBJ2-3; either TRBD1 or TRBD2 may fit D (5 bases each). Germline V gene sequence: CDR1 SGHNT, CDR2 YYREEE (reference sequence). This CDR3 spans 13 amino acids. The V end lost 3 bases, the J end lost 6 bases, and 11 bases lay between the germline ends.

This clone came up a few times. J is TRBJ2-2 and V is TRBV11-1; 7 positions match TRBD1. Trimming at V came to 5 bases and at J to 9 bases, leaving 9 bases not matched to a gene. CDR1 and CDR2 (germline): SGHAT, FQDESV (reference sequence). This CDR3 comprises 14 residues. CDR3 sequence (DNA): TGTGCCAGCAGCATAACAGGGGAACCGTGGGAGCTGTTTTTT. Protein: CASSITGEPWELFF.

The chain has TRBV14 and TRBJ2-1; 12 bases map to TRBD2. CDR3 size: 16 residues. Trimming removed 0 bases from V and 7 bases from J; junction bases left unmatched: 4. CDR1 is SGHDN, CDR2 FVKESK, per germline. CDR3 loop: CASSQDRLAGVNEQFF. The CDR3 nucleotides read TGTGCCAGCAGCCAAGATAGACTAGCGGGGGTAAATGAGCAGTTCTTC.

V and J are TRBV5-5 and TRBJ2-7; D tentatively fits TRBD1 or TRBD2 (5 bases each). Per germline, CDR1 SGHKS and CDR2 YYEKEE (reference sequence). Trimming shortened V by 5 bases and J by 9 bases, and 21 bases separated the two germline ends. The CDR3 spans 14 residues. The CDR3 bases are TGTGCCAGCAGGTCCGGGACGGGTACCTTAGGGCAGTACTTC. Residues: CASRSGTGTLGQYF.

The chain combines TRBV15 with TRBJ2-1; 10 bases map to TRBD2. This CDR3 contains 16 residues. The germline V gene encodes CDR1 LNHNV and CDR2 YYDKDF (reference sequence). Trimming cost V 1 base and J 4 bases; bases outside gene matches: 4. CDR3 in DNA: TGTGCCACCAGCAGAGGATCAGCGGGGGGGTACAATGAGCAGTTCTTC. This gives the protein CATSRGSAGGYNEQFF.

J is TRBJ2-5 and V is TRBV11-3; 7 nucleotides align to TRBD1. The V and J ends lost 6 bases and 5 bases, in that order; junction bases with no gene match: 6. Germline V gene lookup returns CDR1 SGHNT and CDR2 YENEEA. CDR3 length equals 13 residues. As DNA, the CDR3 is TGTGCCAGCAGTCAACCGGGACAGGAGACCCAGTACTTC. Encoded protein: CASSQPGQETQYF.

V gene TRBV24-1 combines with J gene TRBJ1-1, with D perhaps TRBD1 (6 bases). The CDR3 has 16 residues. Trimming took off 9 bases at V and 3 bases at J, with 22 bases between the two ends. Looked up from germline, CDR1 is KGHDR and CDR2 is SFDVKD. The CDR3 coding sequence is TGTGCCACCGAGTACGGGACAAGTCTAAAGTACACTGAAGCTTTCTTT. Translated: CATEYGTSLKYTEAFF.

The chain recombines TRBV7-9 with TRBJ2-7; tentative D call: TRBD1 (5 bases). CDR3 length: 16 amino acids. Per the germline V gene, CDR1 is SEHNR and CDR2 is FQNEAQ (reference sequence). Trimming stripped 1 base from V and 6 bases from J, with 19 bases between. The DNA of the CDR3 is TGTGCCAGCAGCTTAGAGGGGTCGAGAAAACCGTTCGAGCAGTACTTC. Amino acids: CASSLEGSRKPFEQYF.

The gene calls are TRBV6-5 and TRBJ2-3; D is possibly TRBD1 (6 bases). The CDR3 has 15 amino acids. Germline CDR1 reads MNHEY; CDR2 reads SVGAGI. With 6 bases removed from V and 1 base from J, the gap between germline ends came to 14 bases. The CDR3 DNA follows: TGTGCCAGCAGAGGACAGCAAATTCGCACAGATACGCAGTATTTT. This codes for CASRGQQIRTDTQYF.

This clone was seen more than once but under ten times. Additional DNA sequences in this sample encode the identical CDR3. The rearrangement links TRBV11-2 to TRBJ2-5, with D uncertain. CDR1 and CDR2 from the germline V gene are SGHAT and FQNNGV. There are 12 residues in the CDR3. Trimming left V 0 bases short and J 5 bases short, with 4 bases between. Here the CDR3 reads CASSLESETQYF. Written as DNA, the CDR3 is TGTGCCAGCAGCTTAGAGTCCGAGACCCAGTACTTC.

The J gene is TRBJ2-3, the V gene TRBV9; 8 positions match TRBD2. CDR1 and CDR2 (germline): SGDLS, YYNGEE. CDR3 length: 13 residues. The junction had 5 bases not matched to a gene; V was cut back by 5 bases and J by 6 bases. As DNA, the CDR3 is TGTGCCAGCAGAGCGGGGGTTGGTGATACGCAGTATTTT. Protein product: CASRAGVGDTQYF. Filled out from reference TRBV9 and TRBJ2-3, the complete variable domain reads DSGVTQTPKHLITATGQRVTLRCSPRSGDLSVYWYQQSLDQGLQFLIQYYNGEERAKGNILERFSAQQFPDLHSELNLSSLELGDSALYFCASRAGVGDTQYFGPGTRLTVL.